These 20 T cell receptor beta chains were sequenced from one sample in a study of blood T cell repertoires in COVID-19. Sequencing was performed with immunoSEQ multiplex PCR; in TCRdb, only in-frame clones are kept and a portion is missing. The table has around 180,000 clones, about four fifths seen once. The sample taken for sequencing was PBMCs or T cells enriched from blood (not recorded which). These receptors all stem from a man in his fifties who had recovered from COVID-19.

The genes are TRBV27 and TRBJ1-5; 7 nucleotides match TRBD1. The CDR3 consists of 14 residues. The trim removed 7 bases at V and 4 bases at J, leaving 7 bases unmatched. Germline values: CDR1 MNHEY, CDR2 SMNVEV (reference sequence). The CDR3 is CASMGQNGNQPQHF. The CDR3 region has the DNA TGTGCCAGCATGGGACAGAACGGAAATCAGCCCCAGCATTTT.

This CDR3 reads CASSQRGGNTGELFF. In DNA form, the CDR3 reads TGTGCCAGCAGTCAGCGGGGGGGAAACACCGGGGAGCTGTTTTTT. The chain links TRBV6-1 to TRBJ2-2, with TRBD2 identical over 10 bases. The junction had 2 bases not matched to a gene; V was cut back by 5 bases and J by 2 bases. The CDR3 has 15 residues. Germline-derived CDR1 and CDR2 are MNHNS and SASEGT.

The chain couples TRBV9 to TRBJ2-7, with TRBD2 matching over 12 bases. The CDR3 spans 16 residues. Trimming took 3 bases from V and 3 from J; bases not matched to a gene: 7. Germline V lookup: CDR1 SGDLS, CDR2 YYNGEE. The CDR3 DNA follows: TGTGCCAGCAGCGCCACCCCGACTAGCGGGGGCTACGAGCAGTACTTC. It specifies CASSATPTSGGYEQYF.

The chain recombines TRBV30 with TRBJ1-6; D gene unclear. This CDR3 region has 14 residues. The V gene's germline CDR1 is GTSNPN and CDR2 SVGIG (reference sequence). V shed 0 bases and J shed 7 bases, with 10 bases lying between them. DNA of the CDR3: TGTGCCTGGAGTGTATCCAGGTTCAATTCACCCCTCCACTTT. Translation: CAWSVSRFNSPLHF.

The chain recombines TRBV12-3 or TRBV12-4 with TRBJ2-7; 9 bases are shared with TRBD2. The CDR3 consists of 13 residues. Unmatched junction bases numbered 11, after V lost 10 bases and J lost 7 bases. The chain's CDR3 is CAIGTSHPGEQYF. For the CDR3, the DNA is TGTGCCATCGGGACTAGCCACCCCGGAGAGCAGTACTTC.

This chain joins TRBV10-2 and TRBJ1-3, with 7 bases fitting TRBD1. Losses at the gene ends were 4 bases for V and 3 bases for J; bases not matched to a gene: 6. This CDR3 region has 15 residues. Germline V gene data show CDR1 as WSHSY and CDR2 as SAAADI. CDR3 sequence: CASSAGGGYGNTIYF. The CDR3 DNA reads as TGCGCCAGCAGTGCGGGAGGGGGCTATGGAAACACCATATATTTT.

The V call is TRBV28, the J call TRBJ1-5; TRBD1 might be the D (6 bases). Germline-derived CDR1 and CDR2 are MDHEN and SYDVKM. V was shortened by 5 bases and J by 4 bases, with 18 bases between the two germline ends. This CDR3 has 16 residues. CDR3 in amino acids: CASSDITGSSNQPQHF. The CDR3 DNA reads as TGTGCCAGCAGTGATATCACAGGGTCCTCGAATCAGCCCCAGCATTTT.

This chain links TRBV6-1 with TRBJ1-1; 8 bases are a match to TRBD1. The CDR3 spans 13 residues. J was trimmed by 4 bases and V by 3 bases; bases with no gene match: 1. Germline lookup yields CDR1 MNHNS and CDR2 SASEGT. This CDR3 reads CASSDRGPTEAFF. The DNA for the CDR3 is TGTGCCAGCAGTGACAGGGGGCCCACTGAAGCTTTCTTT.

The V and J genes are TRBV4-2 and TRBJ1-6; no clear D. The length of the CDR3 is 16 residues. V was clipped by 4 bases and J by 0 bases, with 10 bases between them. Germline CDR1 LGHNA, CDR2 YNFKEQ. The CDR3 nucleotides are TGTGCCAGCAGCCCCGTGGAGAGCTCCTATAATTCACCCCTCCACTTT. It codes for CASSPVESSYNSPLHF.

The rearrangement links TRBV2 to TRBJ1-1; TRBD1 is a possible D gene (5 bases). This CDR3 comprises 14 residues. Germline assignment: CDR1 SNHLY and CDR2 FYNNEI. Trimming cost V 1 base and J 3 bases, with 9 bases left between them. CDR3 loop: CASSEVAGHTEAFF. The CDR3 DNA is TGTGCCAGCAGTGAAGTGGCAGGGCACACTGAAGCTTTCTTT.

The chain joins TRBV7-2 to TRBJ2-7; 7 bases are shared with TRBD1. After removal of 4 bases from V and 0 bases from J, the junction contained 6 bases not matched to a gene. The CDR3 sequence is 15 residues long. Germline CDR1 reads SGHTA; CDR2 reads FQGNSA. In nucleotides, the CDR3 is TGTGCCAGCAGCTACCAGGGGGACACCTCCTACGAGCAGTACTTC. This gives the protein CASSYQGDTSYEQYF. The whole variable domain, remainder taken from reference TRBV7-2 and TRBJ2-7, is GAGVSQSPSNKVTEKGKDVELRCDPISGHTALYWYRQSLGQGLEFLIYFQGNSAPDKSGLPSDRFSAERTGGSVSTLTIQRTQQEDSAVYLCASSYQGDTSYEQYFGPGTRLTVT.

The CDR3 bases are TGCGCCAGCAGCTTGGCCGGGGAGGACGTACTTGGCTACACCTTC. This translates into CASSLAGEDVLGYTF. The chain links TRBV5-1 to TRBJ1-2; D remains unclear. This CDR3 comprises 15 residues. V was pared by 0 bases and J by 7 bases, with 16 bases between. The germline gives CDR1 SGHRS, CDR2 YFSETQ.

The rearrangement links TRBV4-2 to TRBJ2-5, with D maybe TRBD1 (6 bases). Germline V gene data show CDR1 as LGHNA and CDR2 as YNFKEQ. This CDR3 is 14 amino acids long. V was shortened by 3 bases and J by 4 bases, with 12 bases between the two germline ends. In DNA form, the CDR3 reads TGTGCCAGCAGCCACCGACAGACAGGAGAGACCCAGTACTTC. Translated: CASSHRQTGETQYF.

A note on this clone: The sample carries other DNA sequences with the same CDR3. V is TRBV10-3 and J is TRBJ2-3, with D possibly matching TRBD2 (6 bases). The CDR3 consists of 15 residues. Trimming pared 3 bases from V and 2 bases from J, leaving 12 bases between. Germline V CDR1 and CDR2: ENHRY, SYGVKD. CDR3 loop: CAISEGGASTDTQYF. The DNA of the CDR3 is TGTGCCATCAGTGAAGGCGGGGCGTCCACAGATACGCAGTATTTT.

The J gene is TRBJ1-2, the V gene TRBV6-4, with D possibly being TRBD1 (5 bases). This CDR3 region has 12 residues. Trimming cost V 2 bases and J 7 bases, with 8 bases left between them. Per the germline V gene, CDR1 is MRHNA and CDR2 is SNTAGT. For the CDR3, the DNA is TGTGCCAGCAGTGACAGGCAGGGTGGCTACACCTTC. It yields the protein CASSDRQGGYTF.

The genes are TRBV5-6 and TRBJ1-2; 10 nucleotides line up with TRBD1. V gave up 4 bases and J gave up 7 bases; unmatched junction bases: 10. The CDR3 spans 15 residues. Germline V gene data show CDR1 as SGHDT and CDR2 as YYEEEE. DNA for the CDR3: TGTGCCAGCAGCCTCGACAGGGGGCGCAAGGGTGGCTACACCTTC. Protein: CASSLDRGRKGGYTF.

The V gene is TRBV6-2 or TRBV6-3, the J gene TRBJ2-2; 9 bases are shared with TRBD2. The germline V gene encodes CDR1 MNHEY and CDR2 SVGEGT. This CDR3 is built from 17 residues. Unmatched junction bases numbered 9, after V lost 4 bases and J lost 3 bases. This CDR3 reads CASSFSAGGDDTGELFF. CDR3 nucleotide sequence: TGTGCCAGCAGTTTTTCGGCGGGGGGGGACGACACCGGGGAGCTGTTTTTT.

The chain employs TRBV2 and TRBJ1-3; D possibly corresponds to TRBD1 (6 bases). In germline, CDR1 is SNHLY, CDR2 FYNNEI. This CDR3 region has 14 residues. Trimming stripped 6 bases from V and 2 bases from J, with 11 bases between. CDR3 coding DNA: TGTGCCAGCAGCCAACAGGGAACTGGAAACACCATATATTTT. Encoded protein: CASSQQGTGNTIYF. The full variable domain, its missing parts supplied by reference TRBV2 and TRBJ1-3, is EPEVTQTPSHQVTQMGQEVILRCVPISNHLYFYWYRQILGQKVEFLVSFYNNEISEKSEIFDDQFSVERPDGSNFTLKIRSTKLEDSAMYFCASSQQGTGNTIYFGEGSWLTVV.

The gene calls are TRBV21-1 and TRBJ1-2. TRBV21-1 is noted as a pseudogene. This CDR3 contains 13 residues. The CDR3 bases are TGTGCCAGCAGCAAAAAGCGGGCGGGTGGCTACACCTTC. Amino acids: CASSKKRAGGYTF.

CDR3 nucleotides: TGCGCCAGCAGCTTGGCTGCAGGGGGAGTGAATGGCTACACCTTC. It translates to CASSLAAGGVNGYTF. V and J are TRBV5-1 and TRBJ1-2, with 7 bases identical to TRBD1. This CDR3 has 15 residues. Germline lookup yields CDR1 SGHRS and CDR2 YFSETQ. Trimming removed 0 bases from V and 6 bases from J; junction bases left unmatched: 8. The full variable domain, its missing parts supplied by reference TRBV5-1 and TRBJ1-2, is KAGVTQTPRYLIKTRGQQVTLSCSPISGHRSVSWYQQTPGQGLQFLFEYFSETQRNKGNFPGRFSGRQFSNSRSEMNVSTLELGDSALYLCASSLAAGGVNGYTFGSGTRLTVV.